This section outlines one TCR beta chain sequence together with its context. Its antigen is still unknown. The data belong to a study of blood T cells in healthy people across ages. Germline CDR1 SGHVS, CDR2 FQNEAQ. The length of the CDR3 is 14 residues. V was pared by 4 bases and J by 10 bases, with 10 bases of the junction left unmatched. A second about 6 to 12 cycle PCR used barcoded and J-beta primers. TCRdb re-called the 5' RACE reads with MiXCR, one entry per CDR3 protein. The sample carries hundreds of thousands of distinct CDR3 sequences, around 43% recorded once. Whole-study results and caveats: Diversity of TCR beta correlated strongly with naive T cell percentage. Older age went with lower TCR beta diversity per million T cells, in a roughly linear way.

This chain joins TRBV7-8 and TRBJ2-1; TRBD2 matches at 7 bases. Sequencing input: blood. The sequence was obtained from a man older than 75 in good health. The CDR3 DNA reads as TGTGCCAGCAGCTACGTCGGGGGGTTGTACGAGCAGTTCTTC. It specifies CASSYVGGLYEQFF.